The TCR beta chain under discussion was sequenced for a study of cytomegalovirus exposure and HLA in healthy donors. For the study at large: Membership in the Caucasian-associated ancestry cluster was found for 65% to 85% of a few hundred genotyped donors. Points from the study as a whole: Rare TCR sequences dominated, though some public TCRs recurred in many donors. Through in vitro validation, a few CMV-associated chains were shown to be specific for CMV antigens. By HLA locus, TCR association rates varied in a later analysis, with DRB1 showing the most and HLA-C the fewest.

About this clone itself: The antigen is not known.

The PCR was carried out with 60 Vbeta primers and 13 Jbeta primers. The method was immunoSEQ multiplex PCR; TCRdb's version includes in-frame clones alone and lacks a portion of them. In total, the table holds roughly 35,000 clones. This CDR3 is built from 14 residues. Germline trimming cut 3 bases from V and 5 bases from J; bases unmatched to any gene: 6. The germline V gene has CDR1 MDHEN and CDR2 SYDVKM. This receptor was obtained from a woman between 40 and 55 years old in good health and CMV-seropositive. The chain links TRBV28 to TRBJ2-5; 7 nucleotides align to TRBD2. The sample taken for sequencing was PBMCs. The CDR3 loop is CASSLSGGSETQYF. In DNA form, the CDR3 reads TGTGCCAGCAGTTTGAGTGGCGGGAGTGAGACCCAGTACTTC.